This T cell receptor beta chain originates from a study of blood T cell repertoires in COVID-19. Study summary: COVID-19 samples collected from the United States, Italy and Spain covered acute and convalescent phases.

The CDR3 covers 16 residues. The junction had 9 bases not matched to a gene; V was cut back by 3 bases and J by 5 bases. From germline, CDR1 is MNHEY and CDR2 SMNVEV (reference sequence). Each participant's cohort was designated according to participant-reported clinical history. Those designated as exposed participants met a COVID-19 case within 2 weeks before study entry. Methods used by the authors: Amplifying reference gene primers gave estimates of nucleated cell counts. Using immunoSEQ multiplex PCR, the repertoire was profiled, and TCRdb retains in-frame clones only, with some absent. D and trimming were read from the DNA, whereas the V and J calls and clone size are those reported in that table. The sample includes roughly 380,000 clones, 88% seen only once; the top ten take approximately 0.93%.

The chain carries TRBV27 and TRBJ2-2, with 7 bases matching TRBD2. The sequencing sample was made of PBMCs or T cells enriched from blood (not recorded which). The origin of this receptor is a woman aged 30 to 39 who had been exposed to COVID-19. The CDR3 DNA follows: TGTGCCAGCAGTTTTGCGAGGGAGGGCCGAACCGGGGAGCTGTTTTTT. Protein: CASSFAREGRTGELFF.